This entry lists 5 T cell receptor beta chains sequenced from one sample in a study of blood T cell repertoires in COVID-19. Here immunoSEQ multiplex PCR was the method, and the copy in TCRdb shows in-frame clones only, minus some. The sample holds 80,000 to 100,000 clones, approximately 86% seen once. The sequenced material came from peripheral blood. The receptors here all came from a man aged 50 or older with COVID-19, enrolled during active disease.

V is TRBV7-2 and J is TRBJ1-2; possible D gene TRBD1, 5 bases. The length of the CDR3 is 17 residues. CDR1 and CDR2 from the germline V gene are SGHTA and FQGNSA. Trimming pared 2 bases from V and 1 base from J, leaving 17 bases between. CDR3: CASSLSTQTAGNYGYTF. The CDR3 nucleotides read TGTGCCAGCAGCTTAAGTACCCAGACAGCCGGTAACTATGGCTACACCTTC.

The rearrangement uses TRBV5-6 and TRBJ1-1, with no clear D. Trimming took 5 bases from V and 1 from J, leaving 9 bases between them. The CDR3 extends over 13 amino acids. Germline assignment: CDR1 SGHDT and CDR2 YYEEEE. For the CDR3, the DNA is TGTGCCAGCAGTCCCAGCGCGAACACTGAAGCTTTCTTT. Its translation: CASSPSANTEAFF.

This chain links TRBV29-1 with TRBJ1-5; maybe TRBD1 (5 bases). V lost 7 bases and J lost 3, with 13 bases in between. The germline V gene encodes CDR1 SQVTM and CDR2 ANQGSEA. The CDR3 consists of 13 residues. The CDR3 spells CSAGWGVNQPQHF. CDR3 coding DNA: TGCAGCGCCGGGTGGGGGGTCAATCAGCCCCAGCATTTT.

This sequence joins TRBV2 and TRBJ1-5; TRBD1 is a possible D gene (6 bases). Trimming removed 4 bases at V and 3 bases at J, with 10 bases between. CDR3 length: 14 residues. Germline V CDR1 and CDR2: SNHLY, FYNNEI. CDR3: CASSGTAHNQPQHF. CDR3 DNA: TGTGCCAGCAGTGGGACAGCCCACAATCAGCCCCAGCATTTT.

Written as DNA, the CDR3 is TGTGCCAGCAGCCAAGGTAGCGGGAGAGTGGGCTACGAGCAGTACTTC. Its translation: CASSQGSGRVGYEQYF. The chain uses TRBV3-1 (or the pseudogene TRBV3-2) and TRBJ2-7; 9 bases line up with TRBD2. The CDR3 totals 16 residues. Germline values: CDR1 LGHDT, CDR2 YNNKEL (reference sequence). V lost 1 base and J lost 3; bases outside the gene matches: 7.